What follows are 30 T cell receptor beta chains derived from one specimen sequenced in a study of T cells in Graves' hyperthyroidism and ophthalmopathy. RNA transcripts yielded amplified TCR beta CDR3 regions. HTBI primers drove first-round RT-PCR of the TCR CDR3. TCRdb passed the multiplex PCR reads through MiXCR, listing each CDR3 protein once. The data contain about 420,000 distinct CDR3 sequences, approximately 14% of them seen just once; the ten biggest clones take up about 5%. Sequenced input: blood. The receptor set was obtained from a woman younger than 35 with Graves' hyperthyroidism.

CDR3 sequence: CSARGTSVTDTQYF. Here the CDR3 DNA reads TGCAGTGCTAGAGGGACTAGCGTGACAGATACGCAGTATTTT. The rearrangement links TRBV20-1 to TRBJ2-3; TRBD2 aligns across 9 bases. V dropped 1 base and J dropped 3; count of bases not matched to a gene: 2. This CDR3 spans 14 amino acids. Per the germline V gene, CDR1 is DFQATT and CDR2 is SNEGSKA (reference sequence).

This clonotype was counted many times. The chain couples TRBV11-2 to TRBJ1-3; the match to TRBD1 covers 9 bases. Germline lookup yields CDR1 SGHAT and CDR2 FQNNGV. CDR3 length: 16 amino acids. V lost 5 bases and J lost 4; bases outside the gene matches: 9. CDR3 bases: TGTGCCAGCAGCCGCCAGGACAGGGGCCTCGGAAACACCATATATTTT. This codes for CASSRQDRGLGNTIYF.

V and J are TRBV7-6 and TRBJ1-5; D might be TRBD1 (6 bases). V was clipped by 5 bases and J by 11 bases, with 16 bases between them. This CDR3 has 13 residues. The germline V gene encodes CDR1 SGHVS and CDR2 FNYEAQ. The CDR3 loop is CASSALDRSTQHF. The CDR3 DNA reads TGTGCCAGCAGCGCGCTCGACAGGTCCACCCAGCATTTT.

The rearrangement uses TRBV11-2 and TRBJ2-1, with a weak D call TRBD2 (5 bases). The CDR3 is 16 amino acids. The germline CDR1 and CDR2 sequences are SGHAT and FQNNGV. Between the trimmed V and J ends, which lost 1 base and 3 bases, there was a span of 13 bases. The CDR3 spells CASSLGLVGDYNEQFF. The CDR3, as DNA: TGTGCCAGCAGCTTAGGACTGGTGGGAGACTACAATGAGCAGTTCTTC. Complete variable domain (other parts from reference TRBV11-2 and TRBJ2-1): EAGVAQSPRYKIIEKRQSVAFWCNPISGHATLYWYQQILGQGPKLLIQFQNNGVVDDSQLPKDRFSAERLKGVDSTLKIQPAKLEDSAVYLCASSLGLVGDYNEQFFGPGTRLTVL.

The chain has TRBV5-8 and TRBJ2-2, with no clear D. The CDR3 contains 16 residues. Germline V gene lookup returns CDR1 SGHTS and CDR2 YDEGEE. V lost 1 base, J lost 2 bases, and 12 bases lay in between. The CDR3 protein is CASSLLRSENTGELFF. The CDR3, as DNA: TGTGCCAGCAGCTTGCTCCGAAGTGAAAACACCGGGGAGCTGTTTTTT.

Many counts were recorded for this clonotype. The J gene is TRBJ2-7, the V gene TRBV15, with a possible D match to TRBD2 (5 bases). The V end was cut by 0 bases, the J end by 6 bases, with 9 bases between. Per germline, CDR1 LNHNV and CDR2 YYDKDF (reference sequence). The CDR3 runs 13 residues. The CDR3 sequence: CATSRDLGGEQYF. The CDR3 region has the DNA TGTGCCACCAGCAGAGATCTAGGAGGCGAGCAGTACTTC.

This clonotype showed up many times. V usage is TRBV12-3 or TRBV12-4 and J usage is TRBJ2-5; D remains unclear. With 6 bases removed from V and 5 bases from J, the gap between germline ends came to 7 bases. The CDR3 covers 11 residues. CDR3 DNA: TGTGCCAGCAGCCGTAGTGAGACCCAGTACTTC. Residues: CASSRSETQYF.

This clonotype was seen a few times. The rearrangement links TRBV15 to TRBJ2-6; the D is unclear. The ends were cut back, 3 bases at V and 2 bases at J, with 8 bases in the middle. The germline V gene has CDR1 LNHNV and CDR2 YYDKDF (reference sequence). This CDR3 has 15 amino acids. Here the CDR3 reads CATSSIFAGANVLTF. In nucleotides, the CDR3 is TGTGCCACCAGCAGCATCTTCGCTGGGGCCAACGTCCTGACTTTC.

This clonotype was observed at least ten times. The chain couples TRBV12-3 or TRBV12-4 to TRBJ2-2, with 8 bases identical to TRBD2. The CDR3 runs to 13 residues. V shed 6 bases, J shed 7 bases, and the junction held 4 bases outside the gene matches. The CDR3 here is CASRRGTSGELFF. CDR3 sequence (DNA): TGTGCCAGCAGACGTGGGACTAGCGGGGAGCTGTTTTTT.

This clonotype came up many times. This chain links TRBV28 with TRBJ2-3, with 10 bases matching TRBD1. V lost 6 bases, J lost 6 bases, and 9 bases stayed unmatched. The CDR3 runs 15 residues. Germline assignment: CDR1 MDHEN and CDR2 SYDVKM. CDR3 residues: CASSSGQGGRDTQYF. As DNA, the CDR3 is TGTGCCAGCAGCTCCGGACAGGGGGGGAGGGATACGCAGTATTTT.

This clonotype was counted a few times. The chain links TRBV29-1 to TRBJ2-1; 8 bases align to TRBD2. Per the germline V gene, CDR1 is SQVTM and CDR2 is ANQGSEA. Trimming took 7 bases from V and 3 from J; bases not matched to a gene: 14. The CDR3 has 16 amino acids. In nucleotides, the CDR3 is TGCAGCGCGGAACCTCAGAGCGGGAGTTACTACAATGAGCAGTTCTTC. It codes for CSAEPQSGSYYNEQFF.

This clonotype has a count of ten or more. The chain couples TRBV7-2 to TRBJ2-2; TRBD2 matches 13 bases. J gave up 7 bases and V 6 bases, and 8 bases lay outside the gene matches. CDR1 is SGHTA and CDR2 is FQGNSA in the germline V gene. The CDR3 covers 16 residues. The CDR3 nucleotides are TGTGCCAGCAGTTTTACTAGCGGGAGGGGTAGCGGGGAGCTGTTTTTT. It is translated as CASSFTSGRGSGELFF.

This clonotype was counted between two and nine times. This chain uses TRBV20-1 with TRBJ1-5, with TRBD1 matching 9 bases. Germline trimming cut 1 base from V and 6 bases from J; bases unmatched to any gene: 7. The CDR3 runs to 15 residues. Germline V gene sequence: CDR1 DFQATT, CDR2 SNEGSKA (reference sequence). The DNA of the CDR3 is TGCAGTGCTAGAGGGGGTACAGGGGGCGGTCAGCCCCAGCATTTT. Protein sequence: CSARGGTGGGQPQHF.

Ten or more counts support this clonotype. The chain employs TRBV20-1 and TRBJ2-7; D is possibly TRBD1 or TRBD2 (6 bases each). The germline V gene has CDR1 DFQATT and CDR2 SNEGSKA (reference sequence). The CDR3 loop spans 15 amino acids. With 0 bases removed from V and 5 bases from J, the gap between germline ends came to 17 bases. The CDR3 is CSARDKARGGHEQYF. The DNA of the CDR3 is TGCAGTGCTAGAGATAAGGCCAGGGGAGGACACGAGCAGTACTTC.

Details on this clonotype: This may be a read error: a much more frequent sequence differs by one nucleotide. The rearrangement joins TRBV12-3 or TRBV12-4 to TRBJ1-2; TRBD1 is a possible D gene (5 bases). This CDR3 has 12 residues. The CDR3 loop reads CANSLQDYGYTF. CDR3 sequence (DNA): TGTGCCAACAGTTTACAGGACTATGGCTACACCTTC.

This clonotype was recorded at least ten times. The chain links TRBV27 to TRBJ1-1; D uncertain. Germline loops: CDR1 MNHEY, CDR2 SMNVEV (reference sequence). The CDR3 loop spans 14 amino acids. With 3 bases removed from V and 6 bases from J, the gap between germline ends came to 14 bases. The CDR3 DNA is TGTGCCAGCAGTTTTGGGGAGGGAAGCGCTGAAGCTTTCTTT. Protein: CASSFGEGSAEAFF.

In its sample, this clonotype was seen a few times. This chain joins TRBV4-3 and TRBJ2-3, with 8 bases that match TRBD2. The ends lost 4 bases at V and 6 bases at J; junction bases unmatched: 6. This CDR3 spans 14 amino acids. Germline-derived CDR1 and CDR2 are LGHNA and YSLEER. In DNA, the CDR3 is TGCGCCAGCAGCCCGGGACTAGGTCATGATACGCAGTATTTT. Encoded protein: CASSPGLGHDTQYF.

In this sample, this clonotype turned up a few times. The chain recombines TRBV27 with TRBJ2-7; D not resolved. The CDR3 totals 14 residues. Germline V gene sequence: CDR1 MNHEY, CDR2 SMNVEV (reference sequence). Trimming removed 2 bases from V and 6 bases from J, with 14 bases in between. Here the CDR3 reads CASSLTLFSLEQYF. For the CDR3, the DNA is TGTGCCAGCAGTTTAACCCTCTTCAGTCTCGAGCAGTACTTC.

This clonotype was counted a few times. V is TRBV3-1 and J is TRBJ2-3, with 9 bases matching TRBD1. Germline trimming cut 1 base from V and 6 bases from J; bases unmatched to any gene: 5. This CDR3 is 15 amino acids long. Germline loops: CDR1 LGHDT, CDR2 YNNKEL (reference sequence). CDR3 nucleotide sequence: TGTGCCAGCAGCCAAGGGACAGGGGTATGGGATACGCAGTATTTT. Amino acid sequence: CASSQGTGVWDTQYF.

This clonotype was seen repeatedly, ten times or more. The genes are TRBV30 and TRBJ1-2; TRBD1 might be the D (5 bases). CDR3 length: 13 amino acids. Germline CDR1 reads GTSNPN; CDR2 reads SVGIG (reference sequence). V was cut by 0 bases and J by 5 bases, with 10 bases left in between. Written as DNA, the CDR3 is TGTGCCTGGAGTGTACGGGGGTTTTATGGCTACACCTTC. As protein: CAWSVRGFYGYTF.

Ten or more counts support this clonotype. The CDR3 nucleotides are TGTGCCAGCAGCCCGATTGGTAGGTATGAGCAGTTCTTC. Its translation is CASSPIGRYEQFF. V gene TRBV5-6 combines with J gene TRBJ2-1, with unresolved D. Trimming cost V 4 bases and J 8 bases, with 13 bases left between them. CDR1 SGHDT and CDR2 YYEEEE come from the germline V gene. There are 13 residues in the CDR3.

This clonotype was detected many times. The chain joins TRBV5-1 to TRBJ2-1; TRBD2 matches 9 bases. Germline trimming cut 4 bases from V and 0 bases from J; bases unmatched to any gene: 17. CDR1 and CDR2 (germline): SGHRS, YFSETQ. The CDR3 is made up of 20 amino acids. The CDR3 region is CASSQLLGLAGKSSYNEQFF. CDR3 bases: TGCGCCAGCAGCCAGCTCTTGGGCCTAGCGGGGAAGAGCTCCTACAATGAGCAGTTCTTC.

This clonotype was observed at least ten times. The V and J genes are TRBV28 and TRBJ1-5, with 11 bases matching TRBD1. The CDR3 consists of 16 residues. Germline-derived CDR1 and CDR2 are MDHEN and SYDVKM. Losses at the gene ends were 5 bases for V and 2 bases for J; bases not matched to a gene: 5. CDR3 DNA: TGTGCCAGCAGTCTAGGACAGGGGGCCGGCAATCAGCCCCAGCATTTT. As protein: CASSLGQGAGNQPQHF. Complete variable domain (other parts from reference TRBV28 and TRBJ1-5): DVKVTQSSRYLVKRTGEKVFLECVQDMDHENMFWYRQDPGLGLRLIYFSYDVKMKEKGDIPEGYSVSREKKERFSLILESASTNQTSMYLCASSLGQGAGNQPQHFGDGTRLSIL.

This clonotype was recorded many times. CDR3 sequence reads: CAISEYRGAGYEQYF. The CDR3 nucleotides read TGTGCCATCAGTGAGTACAGGGGTGCTGGATACGAGCAGTACTTC. This chain links TRBV10-3 with TRBJ2-7; 7 bases are shared with TRBD1. CDR1 and CDR2 from the germline V gene are ENHRY and SYGVKD. The V gene end was trimmed by 1 base and the J gene end by 4 bases; junction bases not matched to a gene: 7. The CDR3 is made up of 15 amino acids.

This clonotype has ten or more counts. The V gene is TRBV7-6, the J gene TRBJ2-7, with TRBD1 identical over 9 bases. CDR1 is SGHVS and CDR2 is FNYEAQ in the germline V gene. The V gene end was trimmed by 3 bases and the J gene end by 1 base; junction bases not matched to a gene: 4. The CDR3 totals 15 residues. The CDR3 DNA sequence: TGTGCCAGCAGCTTGGACAGGGGCGAATCCTACGAGCAGTACTTC. Encoded protein: CASSLDRGESYEQYF.

Many counts were recorded for this clonotype. The rearrangement joins TRBV7-3 to TRBJ2-3, with 7 bases that match TRBD2. Germline V gene data show CDR1 as SGHTA and CDR2 as FQGTGA. The CDR3 sequence is 19 residues long. V was clipped by 5 bases and J by 2 bases; unmatched bases: 19. The chain's CDR3 is CASSLTRGLRERNTDTQYF. The DNA for the CDR3 is TGTGCCAGCAGCCTTACAAGGGGATTGCGGGAGCGGAACACAGATACGCAGTATTTT.

The table lists this clonotype with many counts. This chain links TRBV12-5 with TRBJ2-7; no definite D call. Trimming stripped 0 bases from V and 4 bases from J, with 10 bases between. This CDR3 has 14 amino acids. CDR1 LGHNT and CDR2 FRNRAP come from the germline V gene. Here the CDR3 reads CASGLVPAAYEQYF. DNA for the CDR3: TGTGCTAGTGGTTTGGTACCCGCAGCGTACGAGCAGTACTTC.

As for this clonotype: It may be a read error: a sequence one base away is much more abundant. The V gene is TRBV28, the J gene TRBJ1-2; D gene uncertain. This CDR3 is 12 amino acids long. Germline loops: CDR1 MDHEN, CDR2 SYDVKM. CDR3 residues: CASSQASYGYAF. The CDR3 bases are TGTGCCAGCAGTCAAGCGTCCTATGGCTACGCCTTC.

This clonotype came up once. A read error may be the cause here, since a much bigger clone is one base away. This CDR3 fails to terminate in the conserved phenylalanine or tryptophan, so it likely reflects a read error. J is TRBJ2-3 and V is TRBV5-4, with 7 bases lining up with TRBD2. This CDR3 spans 16 amino acids. Germline-derived CDR1 and CDR2 are SGHNT and YYREEE (reference sequence). Trimming removed 1 base from V and 0 bases from J; junction bases left unmatched: 5. CDR3 nucleotides: TGTGCCAGCAGCTTGAGACTAGCCCAAAGCACAGATACGCAGTATGTT. Residues: CASSLRLAQSTDTQYV.

On this clonotype: At one boundary the junction diverges from the germline segment, which might be a read error. The chain links TRBV27 to TRBJ1-1, with unresolved D. The germline gives CDR1 MNHEY, CDR2 SMNVEV (reference sequence). The CDR3 sequence is 13 residues long. The CDR3: CASSHRANTEAFF. DNA for the CDR3: TGTGCTAGCAGTCATCGGGCGAACACTGAAGCTTTCTTT.